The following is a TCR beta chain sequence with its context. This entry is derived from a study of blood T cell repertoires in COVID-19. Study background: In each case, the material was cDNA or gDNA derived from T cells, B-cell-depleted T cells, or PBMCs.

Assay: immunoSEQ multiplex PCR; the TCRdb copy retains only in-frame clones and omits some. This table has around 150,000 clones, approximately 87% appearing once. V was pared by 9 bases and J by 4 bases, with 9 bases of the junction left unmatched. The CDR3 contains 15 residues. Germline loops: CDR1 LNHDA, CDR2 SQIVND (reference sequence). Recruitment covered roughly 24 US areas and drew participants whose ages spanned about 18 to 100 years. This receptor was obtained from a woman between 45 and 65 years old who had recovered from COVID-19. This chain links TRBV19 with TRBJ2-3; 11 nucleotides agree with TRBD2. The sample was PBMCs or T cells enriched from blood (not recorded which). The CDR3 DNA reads TGTGCCAGCACTAGCGGGGGAGGGTTGTCAGATACGCAGTATTTT. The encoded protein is CASTSGGGLSDTQYF.